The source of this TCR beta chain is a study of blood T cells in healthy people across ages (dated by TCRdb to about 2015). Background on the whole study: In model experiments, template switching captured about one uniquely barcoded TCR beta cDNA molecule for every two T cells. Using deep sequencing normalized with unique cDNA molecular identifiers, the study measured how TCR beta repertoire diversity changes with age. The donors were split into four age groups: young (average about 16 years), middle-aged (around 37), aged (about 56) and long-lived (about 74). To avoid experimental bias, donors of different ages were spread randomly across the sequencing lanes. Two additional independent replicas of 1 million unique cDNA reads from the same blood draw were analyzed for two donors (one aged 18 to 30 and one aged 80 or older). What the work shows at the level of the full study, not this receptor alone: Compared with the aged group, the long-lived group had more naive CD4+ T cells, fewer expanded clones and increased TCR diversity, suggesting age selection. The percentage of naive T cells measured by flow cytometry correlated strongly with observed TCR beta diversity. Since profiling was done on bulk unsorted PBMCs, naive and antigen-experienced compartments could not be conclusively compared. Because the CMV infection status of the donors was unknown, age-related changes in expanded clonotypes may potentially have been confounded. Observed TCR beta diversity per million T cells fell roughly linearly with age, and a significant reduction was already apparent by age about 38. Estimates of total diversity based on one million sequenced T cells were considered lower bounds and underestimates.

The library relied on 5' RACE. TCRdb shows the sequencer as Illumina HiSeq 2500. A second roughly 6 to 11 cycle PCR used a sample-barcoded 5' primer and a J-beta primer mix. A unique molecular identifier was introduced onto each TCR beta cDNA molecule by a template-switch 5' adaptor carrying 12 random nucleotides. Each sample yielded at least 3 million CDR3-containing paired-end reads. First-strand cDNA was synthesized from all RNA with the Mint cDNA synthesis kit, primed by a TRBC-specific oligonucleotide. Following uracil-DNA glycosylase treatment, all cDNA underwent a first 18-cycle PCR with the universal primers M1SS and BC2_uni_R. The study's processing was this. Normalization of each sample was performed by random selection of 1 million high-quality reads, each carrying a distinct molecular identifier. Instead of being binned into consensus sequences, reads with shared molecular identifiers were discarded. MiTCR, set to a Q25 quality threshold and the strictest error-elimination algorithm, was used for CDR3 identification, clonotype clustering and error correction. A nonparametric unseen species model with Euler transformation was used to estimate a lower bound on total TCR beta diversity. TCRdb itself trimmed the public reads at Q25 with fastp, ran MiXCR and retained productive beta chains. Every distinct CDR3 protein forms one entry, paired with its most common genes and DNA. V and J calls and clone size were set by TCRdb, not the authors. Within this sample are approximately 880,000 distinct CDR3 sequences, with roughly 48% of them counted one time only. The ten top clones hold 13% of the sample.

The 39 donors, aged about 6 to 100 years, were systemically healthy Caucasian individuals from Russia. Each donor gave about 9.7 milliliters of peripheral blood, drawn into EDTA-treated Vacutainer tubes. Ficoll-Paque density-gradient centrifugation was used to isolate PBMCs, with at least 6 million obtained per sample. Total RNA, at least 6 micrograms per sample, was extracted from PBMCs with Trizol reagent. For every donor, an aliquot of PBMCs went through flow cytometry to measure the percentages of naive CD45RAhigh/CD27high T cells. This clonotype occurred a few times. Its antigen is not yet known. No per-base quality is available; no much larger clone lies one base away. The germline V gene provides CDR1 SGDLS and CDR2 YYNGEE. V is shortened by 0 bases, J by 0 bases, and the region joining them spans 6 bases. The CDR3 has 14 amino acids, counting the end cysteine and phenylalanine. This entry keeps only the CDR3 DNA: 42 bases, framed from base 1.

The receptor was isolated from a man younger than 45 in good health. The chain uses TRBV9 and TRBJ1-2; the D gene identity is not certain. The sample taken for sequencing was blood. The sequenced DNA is TGTGCCAGCAGCGTAGGGGAAACTAACTATGGCTACACCTTC. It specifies CASSVGETNYGYTF.